This T cell receptor (beta chain) came from a study of lymphopenia after photon versus proton radiotherapy. About this clone itself: Its antigen is still unknown.

V shed 5 bases, J shed 3 bases, and the junction held 3 bases outside the gene matches. The germline CDR1 and CDR2 sequences are LNHDA and SQIVND (reference sequence). This CDR3 has 14 amino acids. Data came from immunoSEQ multiplex PCR; TCRdb stores just in-frame clones and leaves some out. The data contain roughly 150,000 clones, more than 85% of them seen just once; the ten biggest clones take up around 4.6%. Study outcomes and limitations: After the lymphocyte nadir, photon-treated repertoires showed oligoclonal expansion, especially of CD8+ Temra cells. Survival link was tested only in deceased patients; proton benefit remains a possibility.

The chain recombines TRBV19 with TRBJ2-7, with 11 nucleotides matching TRBD1. The specimen comprised peripheral blood, sampled from a patient treated with photon-based radiotherapy. This clonotype was obtained from a man aged 50-60 years with gastric cancer. The CDR3 bases are TGTGCCAGTAGTTGGGACAGGGGGGACTACGAGCAGTACTTC. This sequence encodes CASSWDRGDYEQYF. Filled out from reference TRBV19 and TRBJ2-7, the complete variable domain reads DGGITQSPKYLFRKEGQNVTLSCEQNLNHDAMYWYRQDPGQGLRLIYYSQIVNDFQKGDIAEGYSVSREKKESFPLTVTSAQKNPTAFYLCASSWDRGDYEQYFGPGTRLTVT.